This T cell receptor beta chain emerged from a study of PD-L1 blockade in urothelial cancer. Measured with immunoSEQ multiplex PCR; TCRdb has only the in-frame clones, and not every one. The table lists fewer than 45,000 clones, around four fifths of them singletons. The V segment lost 3 bases and the J segment 6 bases; nucleotides outside the gene matches: 7. This CDR3 spans 14 amino acids. In germline, CDR1 is SNHLY, CDR2 FYNNEI. Sequences were derived from PBMCs, sampled around atezolizumab (anti-PD-L1) treatment. This TCR was sampled from a man aged 55-75 years with urothelial cancer. The chain is built from TRBV2 and TRBJ1-2, with 7 bases lining up with TRBD1. In DNA, the CDR3 is TGTGCCAGCAGTGATACCAGGGGGGTGCATGGCTACACCTTC. It yields the protein CASSDTRGVHGYTF.